This T cell receptor beta chain was found in a study of T-cell memory formation after mild COVID-19 (dated by TCRdb to about 2021). Context from the whole study: TCR sequence clusters from the two donors were found to be largely donor specific. T-cell clones expanding and contracting after mild COVID-19 in two donors were tracked by longitudinal TCRalpha and TCRbeta repertoire sequencing. The cohort was made up of two young adult volunteers, one female and one male, who were previously healthy. On the study overall, not on this receptor specifically: Contracting CD4+ clones were located mainly in the CM and EM memory subsets, whereas CD8+ clones were found to be enriched in EMRA. Clones that contracted from day 15 to 85 showed balanced CD4/CD8 phenotypes, whereas a second wave of clones that expanded from day 15 to 37 leaned towards CD4+. SARS-CoV-2 specificity was not confirmed for the second-wave clones peaking on day 37. The study covered only two mild cases, and larger cohorts including severe cases with pre-infection samples were considered necessary. Some responding clones were detected in pre-infection memory, suggesting pre-existing cross-reactive memory T cells joined the SARS-CoV-2 response.

The germline V gene provides CDR1 SNHLY and CDR2 FYNNEI. The CDR3, cysteine through phenylalanine, is 15 amino acids long. Only CDR3 DNA remains: 45 bases, in frame from the first base. V is trimmed back by 6 bases and J by 1 base, and the junction contains 8 bases that no gene match accounts for. This clonotype turned up a few times. The target of this receptor is not known. Per-base qualities were not stored, and no clone one base away is much larger. Ficoll-Paque density gradient centrifugation was used to isolate PBMCs. The reads were generated on an Illumina NovaSeq 6000. TCRalpha and TCRbeta cDNA libraries were built by 5'RACE with constant-segment primers, adding sample barcodes and unique molecular identifiers. RNA was extracted from every sample with Trizol reagent. Library amplification was performed in two PCR steps, and a second sample barcode and Illumina TruSeq adapters were introduced in the second step. Libraries were sequenced on an Illumina NovaSeq with 2 x 150 bp paired-end reads. Concerning the study's data processing: With migec v1.2.7, reads were demultiplexed and then collapsed into UMI-guided consensus sequences. Using mixcr v2.1.11, the UMI consensuses were aligned to TRA and TRB V and J templates and assembled into clonotypes. Expanded or contracted clonotypes were those called significant by both edgeR and NoisET, with noise models trained on biological replicates. For edgeR calls, the cutoffs were a false discovery rate-adjusted p below 0.01 and a log2 fold-change threshold of 1. As an exploratory analysis of dynamics, max-normalized trajectories of the 1000 most abundant clonotypes were examined by PCA with hierarchical clustering. Separately sequenced CD4+ and CD8+ repertoires were used to assign the CD4 or CD8 phenotype of responding clones. The public reads were reanalyzed by TCRdb: fastp trimming at Q25, MiXCR alignment, in-frame beta chains only. Here each entry gathers all rows of one CDR3 protein and keeps the most common genes and DNA. TCRdb assigned the V and J calls; the authors' analysis was not used. The sample includes some 290,000 distinct CDR3 sequences, with roughly 15% observed a single time. The ten most abundant clones make up roughly 24% of the sample.

The sample taken for sequencing was PBMCs or a T cell subset sorted from them (not recorded which). This receptor was obtained from a man aged 18 to 29 who had mild COVID-19 (a few samples of this study predate the infection). The sample titles of this study are shuffled in the database, so cell type and time point are left out; the donor was told from shared clones. Recombination joined TRBV2 with TRBJ1-1, with 7 bases in between that match TRBD1. The CDR3 here reads CASRDTGQRNTEAFF. The DNA is as follows: TGTGCCAGCAGGGATACGGGACAGAGGAACACTGAAGCTTTCTTT.